The 28 T cell receptor beta chains given below trace back to one sample, sequenced in a study of cytomegalovirus exposure and HLA in healthy donors. Researchers ran the PCR with 60 Vbeta and 13 Jbeta primers. Profiling relied on immunoSEQ multiplex PCR, and the TCRdb table lists in-frame clones only, not all of them. In the table there are under 150,000 clones, under 85% of which are singletons. Material for sequencing was PBMCs. These receptors all stem from a boy younger than 18 in good health and CMV-seronegative.

The rearrangement joins TRBV10-1 to TRBJ1-1; D might be TRBD1 (5 bases). The CDR3 runs 13 residues. Germline CDR1 WNHNN, CDR2 SYGVQD (reference sequence). V lost 4 bases, J lost 4 bases, and 10 bases lay in between. The CDR3 DNA follows: TGCGCCAGCAGTGTGGAAGGGGCCACTGAAGCTTTCTTT. Translating it yields CASSVEGATEAFF.

This chain uses TRBV19 with TRBJ2-1; TRBD2 aligns across 8 bases. The germline V gene has CDR1 LNHDA and CDR2 SQIVND (reference sequence). V lost 3 bases, J lost 14 bases, and 9 bases stayed unmatched. CDR3 length equals 13 residues. The CDR3, as DNA: TGTGCCAGTAGTATTGTAAGCGGGAGCCCCAAGTTCTTC. It codes for CASSIVSGSPKFF.

V gene TRBV7-2 combines with J gene TRBJ2-3, with 12 bases fitting TRBD2. Trimming cost V 4 bases and J 2 bases; bases outside gene matches: 4. This CDR3 spans 16 amino acids. The V gene's germline CDR1 is SGHTA and CDR2 FQGNSA. CDR3 region: CASSSGLAGITDTQYF. For the CDR3, the DNA is TGTGCCAGCAGCTCCGGACTAGCGGGGATCACAGATACGCAGTATTTT.

The chain carries TRBV7-2 and TRBJ2-7; 8 nucleotides agree with TRBD1. Per the germline V gene, CDR1 is SGHTA and CDR2 is FQGNSA. The CDR3 totals 14 residues. V trimming: 3 bases; J trimming: 3 bases; junction bases outside the gene matches: 4. The CDR3 DNA follows: TGTGCCAGCAGCTTGGGACAGGTGAACTACGAGCAGTACTTC. Translated, it gives CASSLGQVNYEQYF.

This sequence joins TRBV6-5 and TRBJ1-2, with D uncertain. The CDR3 covers 15 residues. The V gene's germline CDR1 is MNHEY and CDR2 SVGAGI. The ends were cut back, 0 bases at V and 6 bases at J, with 14 bases in the middle. CDR3 residues: CASSYSTRLDNGYTF. Here the CDR3 DNA reads TGTGCCAGCAGTTACTCGACGAGGCTCGATAATGGCTACACCTTC.

V usage is TRBV5-1 and J usage is TRBJ1-2, with 7 bases that match TRBD1. CDR1 is SGHRS and CDR2 is YFSETQ in the germline V gene. The junction had 6 bases not matched to a gene; V was cut back by 0 bases and J by 4 bases. The CDR3 runs to 15 residues. CDR3 DNA: TGCGCCAGCAGCTTGGGGGACAGCCATACCTATGGCTACACCTTC. This encodes CASSLGDSHTYGYTF.

This chain joins TRBV19 and TRBJ2-5, with TRBD1 matching over 10 bases. The CDR3 extends over 14 amino acids. V shed 9 bases, J shed 4 bases, and the junction held 8 bases outside the gene matches. Germline CDR1 and CDR2: LNHDA and SQIVND (reference sequence). CDR3 region: CASRARDRGETQYF. The CDR3 DNA follows: TGTGCCAGCCGGGCCCGGGACAGGGGAGAGACCCAGTACTTC.

The chain recombines TRBV2 with TRBJ1-1; tentatively, D is TRBD1 (5 bases). V was trimmed by 6 bases and J by 0 bases, leaving 14 bases between them. This CDR3 has 15 residues. CDR1 is SNHLY, CDR2 FYNNEI, per germline. The CDR3 sequence: CASRPWGEMNTEAFF. CDR3 DNA: TGTGCCAGCAGGCCCTGGGGGGAGATGAACACTGAAGCTTTCTTT. Full variable domain (rest looked up from reference TRBV2 and TRBJ1-1): EPEVTQTPSHQVTQMGQEVILRCVPISNHLYFYWYRQILGQKVEFLVSFYNNEISEKSEIFDDQFSVERPDGSNFTLKIRSTKLEDSAMYFCASRPWGEMNTEAFFGQGTRLTVV.

This chain uses TRBV18 with TRBJ2-5; TRBD2 agrees at 8 bases. This CDR3 has 16 amino acids. CDR1 KGHSH and CDR2 LQKENI come from the germline V gene. V shed 4 bases, J shed 0 bases, and the junction held 7 bases outside the gene matches. The CDR3 region is CASSRYPGGYQETQYF. Written as DNA, the CDR3 is TGTGCCAGCTCACGGTACCCGGGAGGGTACCAAGAGACCCAGTACTTC. Filled out from reference TRBV18 and TRBJ2-5, the complete variable domain reads NAGVMQNPRHLVRRRGQEARLRCSPMKGHSHVYWYRQLPEEGLKFMVYLQKENIIDESGMPKERFSAEFPKEGPSILRIQQVVRGDSAAYFCASSRYPGGYQETQYFGPGTRLLVL.

The chain carries TRBV5-4 and TRBJ2-4, with 9 bases aligning to TRBD1. The CDR3 has 15 residues. CDR1 SGHNT and CDR2 YYREEE come from the germline V gene (reference sequence). V shed 2 bases and J 1 base; nucleotides not matched to a gene: 1. This CDR3 reads CASSLTGGAKNIQYF. CDR3 bases: TGTGCCAGCAGCTTAACAGGGGGCGCCAAAAACATTCAGTACTTC.

This sequence joins TRBV10-3 and TRBJ2-3; 7 bases are a match to TRBD2. CDR1 ENHRY and CDR2 SYGVKD come from the germline V gene. After removal of 0 bases from V and 0 bases from J, the junction contained 12 bases not matched to a gene. This CDR3 spans 19 amino acids. DNA of the CDR3: TGTGCCATCAGTGAGTCCGCTAGCGGAATTAATCCTAGCACAGATACGCAGTATTTT. This sequence encodes CAISESASGINPSTDTQYF.

This rearrangement joins TRBV28 to TRBJ1-5; the match to TRBD1 covers 7 bases. The CDR3 spans 14 residues. The V segment lost 6 bases and the J segment 3 bases; nucleotides outside the gene matches: 5. Germline V CDR1 and CDR2: MDHEN, SYDVKM. As DNA, the CDR3 is TGTGCCAGCAGCTCCGGGACAGACAATCAGCCCCAGCATTTT. Translating it yields CASSSGTDNQPQHF.

The chain employs TRBV6-1 and TRBJ2-7, with a possible D match to TRBD1 (6 bases). CDR1 MNHNS and CDR2 SASEGT come from the germline V gene. The CDR3 spans 15 residues. Trimming took 0 bases from V and 7 from J, leaving 16 bases between them. Here the CDR3 DNA reads TGTGCCAGCAGTGAAGCGGGGGCGACGGGTGGGGAGCAGTACTTC. It yields the protein CASSEAGATGGEQYF.

The V and J genes are TRBV2 and TRBJ1-1; D is perhaps TRBD1 (6 bases). The germline V and J ends were trimmed by 5 bases and 1 base, with 8 bases remaining between them. The CDR3 totals 13 residues. Germline values: CDR1 SNHLY, CDR2 FYNNEI. CDR3 in amino acids: CASSTQGNTEAFF. In DNA, the CDR3 is TGTGCCAGCAGTACACAGGGGAACACTGAAGCTTTCTTT.

The rearrangement links TRBV7-9 to TRBJ1-3; TRBD1 agrees at 8 bases. The CDR3 totals 15 residues. J lost 3 bases, V lost 5 bases, and 6 bases had no gene match. Germline V gene data show CDR1 as SEHNR and CDR2 as FQNEAQ (reference sequence). In DNA form, the CDR3 reads TGTGCCAGCAGCCCCGACAGGGGATATGGAAACACCATATATTTT. Translated: CASSPDRGYGNTIYF.

This clone turned up a few times. This chain joins TRBV4-3 and TRBJ2-3; D not certain. Germline V gene data show CDR1 as LGHNA and CDR2 as YSLEER. Between the trimmed V and J ends, which lost 0 bases and 5 bases, there was a span of 9 bases. This CDR3 has 14 amino acids. The CDR3, as DNA: TGCGCCAGCAGCCAAGATATCAGGCTAGATACGCAGTATTTT. This codes for CASSQDIRLDTQYF.

This clone has just a few counts. The chain links TRBV5-6 to TRBJ1-1; 7 bases line up with TRBD1. This CDR3 has 15 amino acids. CDR1 is SGHDT and CDR2 is YYEEEE in the germline V gene. Trimming took 0 bases from V and 1 from J; bases not matched to a gene: 3. For the CDR3, the DNA is TGTGCCAGCAGCTTGGTTGACAGGGAGAACACTGAAGCTTTCTTT. Protein product: CASSLVDRENTEAFF.

The chain employs TRBV5-4 and TRBJ2-4, with TRBD1 as a possible D gene (6 bases). The germline V and J ends were trimmed by 4 bases and 1 base, with 9 bases remaining between them. Germline loops: CDR1 SGHNT, CDR2 YYREEE (reference sequence). This CDR3 spans 14 amino acids. In DNA, the CDR3 is TGTGCCAGCAGCAGCACAGGGGCCAAAAACATTCAGTACTTC. Translation gives CASSSTGAKNIQYF.

The CDR3 DNA sequence: TGTGCCAGCAGCCTAAGCGGGAGTGAGCAGTTCTTC. It encodes CASSLSGSEQFF. The chain links TRBV13 to TRBJ2-1, with TRBD2 identical over 8 bases. CDR3 length equals 12 residues. Germline V gene data show CDR1 as PRHDT and CDR2 as FYEKMQ (reference sequence). After removal of 5 bases from V and 9 bases from J, the junction contained 3 bases not matched to a gene.

V is TRBV2 and J is TRBJ2-7; TRBD1 matches at 11 bases. The length of the CDR3 is 15 residues. Germline loops: CDR1 SNHLY, CDR2 FYNNEI. Trimming took 5 bases from V and 3 from J; bases not matched to a gene: 6. The CDR3 protein is CASSSPGQGVYEQYF. Here the CDR3 DNA reads TGTGCCAGCAGTTCTCCGGGACAGGGGGTCTACGAGCAGTACTTC.

The rearrangement joins TRBV7-2 to TRBJ2-3; 7 positions agree with TRBD2. The length of the CDR3 is 14 residues. CDR1 is SGHTA, CDR2 FQGNSA, per germline. Trimming removed 5 bases from V and 2 bases from J; junction bases left unmatched: 4. Written as DNA, the CDR3 is TGTGCCAGCAGCCAGGGACTAATCACAGATACGCAGTATTTT. Its translation: CASSQGLITDTQYF. The entire variable domain, with the rest obtained from reference TRBV7-2 and TRBJ2-3, is as follows: GAGVSQSPSNKVTEKGKDVELRCDPISGHTALYWYRQSLGQGLEFLIYFQGNSAPDKSGLPSDRFSAERTGGSVSTLTIQRTQQEDSAVYLCASSQGLITDTQYFGPGTRLTVL.

CDR3 DNA sequence: TGCGCCAGCAGTGCTATTGCAACTAATGAAAAACTGTTTTTT. This encodes CASSAIATNEKLFF. The chain employs TRBV4-1 and TRBJ1-4; D ambiguous. There are 14 residues in the CDR3. V lost 6 bases, J lost 0 bases, and 8 bases lay in between. Germline CDR1 and CDR2: MGHRA and YSYEKL.

In its sample, this clone was seen once. The chain carries TRBV12-5 and TRBJ2-2; 7 nucleotides match TRBD1. The CDR3 extends over 17 amino acids. CDR1 is LGHNT, CDR2 FRNRAP, per germline. J was trimmed by 1 base and V by 0 bases; bases with no gene match: 5. CDR3 amino acids: CASGLVLGTENTGELFF. The CDR3 nucleotides read TGTGCTAGTGGTTTGGTTTTAGGGACAGAGAACACCGGGGAGCTGTTTTTT.

The CDR3 spells CASSPGQGRGGYTF. The CDR3 DNA reads TGTGCCAGCAGTCCAGGACAGGGCCGAGGGGGCTACACCTTC. The chain employs TRBV5-4 and TRBJ1-2; 8 nucleotides match TRBD1. Germline CDR1 is SGHNT and CDR2 is YYREEE (reference sequence). This CDR3 is 14 amino acids long. Losses at the gene ends were 5 bases for V and 8 bases for J; bases not matched to a gene: 11.

The chain combines TRBV27 with TRBJ1-1; TRBD1 is a possible D gene (5 bases). The CDR3 length is 16 residues. The germline CDR1 and CDR2 sequences are MNHEY and SMNVEV (reference sequence). Trimming left V 3 bases short and J 0 bases short, with 14 bases between. CDR3 in amino acids: CASSFEGVPMNTEAFF. The CDR3 DNA follows: TGTGCCAGCAGTTTCGAAGGGGTACCCATGAACACTGAAGCTTTCTTT.

This sequence joins TRBV27 and TRBJ2-3; D is ambiguous. The V gene's germline CDR1 is MNHEY and CDR2 SMNVEV (reference sequence). The CDR3 runs to 14 residues. Trimming removed 5 bases from V and 0 bases from J, with 9 bases in between. The CDR3 sequence: CASSPRSSTDTQYF. The CDR3 bases are TGTGCCAGCAGTCCCCGTTCTAGCACAGATACGCAGTATTTT.

This clone was detected once. The V and J genes are TRBV6-1 and TRBJ2-3; TRBD2 matches 8 bases. This CDR3 contains 15 residues. CDR1 is MNHNS and CDR2 is SASEGT in the germline V gene. With V trimmed by 1 base and J by 2 bases, 2 bases remained unmatched. The CDR3 region is CASSEGAGDTDTQYF. CDR3 bases: TGTGCCAGCAGTGAAGGAGCGGGGGACACAGATACGCAGTATTTT.

A single count supports this clone. The rearrangement uses TRBV2 and TRBJ1-6; 12 bases fit TRBD1. Germline trimming cut 6 bases from V and 10 bases from J; bases unmatched to any gene: 7. CDR1 is SNHLY and CDR2 is FYNNEI in the germline V gene. The CDR3 loop spans 15 amino acids. The CDR3 nucleotides are TGTGCCAGCAGGGAGTGGGGGACAGGGGGCTCACCCCTCCACTTT. Amino acids: CASREWGTGGSPLHF.